This TCR beta chain was identified during a study of T cell repertoires in cytomegalovirus infection. In the study overall: Public TCR beta signatures marked donors with CMV infection and the matching HLA. Findings of the study overall: Summed frequency of shared TCR beta families picked out CMV carriers who also had the relevant HLA. CMV-specific TCR beta clonotypes restricted by HLA-C dominated the ex vivo response.

There are many counts of this clonotype. Its cognate antigen is unknown. MiXCR, run by TCRdb on the reads, gives a single entry per CDR3 protein. This sample has about 460,000 distinct CDR3 sequences, with about 11% found just once. Germline values: CDR1 SEHNR, CDR2 FQNEAQ (reference sequence). V was pared by 8 bases and J by 1 base, with 8 bases of the junction left unmatched. This CDR3 is built from 16 residues. The sequence came from a human donor in good health (CMV status not recorded). Some clones in this sample may be carry-over from other donors' samples. Sequencing input: PBMCs. This chain links TRBV7-9 with TRBJ2-5, with 12 bases identical to TRBD2. CDR3 DNA sequence: TGTGCCAGCGGGGTGACTAGCGGGAGAGGCCAAGAGACCCAGTACTTC. This gives the protein CASGVTSGRGQETQYF.